The 29 T cell receptor beta chains presented below share a single source sample, sequenced in a study of vaccination and CD4 T cells after COVID-19 (dated by TCRdb to between 2021 and 2023). The library was generated by PCR. Sequencing was carried out with an Illumina iSeq 100. DNA from cultured CD4+ T cells underwent TCR sequencing with the Oncomine TCR Beta short-read assay at the Johns Hopkins FTIC core. The public reads were reprocessed in TCRdb via fastp at Q25 and MiXCR, keeping in-frame beta chains. Each CDR3 protein appears once, grouped with its most common genes and DNA. The sample includes some 7,000 distinct CDR3 sequences, with 39% observed a single time. The top ten clones comprise around a fifth of the sample. Which antigens these TCRs recognize remains unknown. Sample treatment or condition, as interpreted from the label and publication: approximately nine-day PBMC culture with coronavirus spike peptide pools or control peptides (ViraFEST assay). CD4+ T cells from unexposed donors were collected before the COVID-19 pandemic (2011-2018).

The sequenced sample consisted of CD4+ T cells from blood, cultured in vitro. These receptors came from a human donor in good health.

This clonotype turned up a few times. This rearrangement joins TRBV20-1 to TRBJ2-2; 10 positions agree with TRBD1. With V trimmed by 5 bases and J by 1 base, 1 base remained unmatched. Germline-derived CDR1 and CDR2 are DFQATT and SNEGSKA (reference sequence). This CDR3 comprises 14 residues. CDR3 loop: CSARTGGNTGELFF. The CDR3 bases are TGCAGTGCTCGGACAGGGGGGAACACCGGGGAGCTGTTTTTT.

The J gene is TRBJ1-1, the V gene TRBV20-1, with TRBD1 matching over 8 bases. Germline trimming cut 6 bases from V and 5 bases from J; bases unmatched to any gene: 14. In germline, CDR1 is DFQATT, CDR2 SNEGSKA (reference sequence). This CDR3 has 15 residues. CDR3 region: CSAARQGAVGTEAFF. The DNA of the CDR3 is TGCAGTGCCGCACGGCAGGGGGCGGTAGGGACTGAAGCTTTCTTT.

V and J are TRBV15 and TRBJ1-2; D call uncertain. The CDR3 is made up of 14 amino acids. The V gene lost 4 bases and the J gene lost 0 bases, with 9 bases spanning the gap. Germline V CDR1 and CDR2: LNHNV, YYDKDF (reference sequence). This CDR3 reads CATSKDVANYGYTF. The CDR3 bases are TGTGCCACCAGCAAGGACGTAGCTAACTATGGCTACACCTTC. Combining the CDR3 with reference TRBV15 and TRBJ1-2 gives the whole variable domain DAMVIQNPRYQVTQFGKPVTLSCSQTLNHNVMYWYQQKSSQAPKLLFHYYDKDFNNEADTPDNFQSRRPNTSFCFLDIRSPGLGDTAMYLCATSKDVANYGYTFGSGTRLTVV.

V gene TRBV24-1 combines with J gene TRBJ2-1, with D maybe TRBD1 (5 bases). CDR3 length: 14 amino acids. CDR1 is KGHDR and CDR2 is SFDVKD in the germline V gene. Trimming shortened V by 1 base and J by 12 bases, and 15 bases separated the two germline ends. This CDR3 reads CATSDFGEMGRQFF. The CDR3, as DNA: TGTGCCACCAGTGATTTCGGCGAAATGGGGCGGCAGTTCTTC.

The V call is TRBV30, the J call TRBJ1-5; a weak D match, TRBD1 (5 bases). V lost 3 bases and J 5 bases, leaving 11 bases between the germline ends. Germline V gives CDR1 GTSNPN, CDR2 SVGIG (reference sequence). This CDR3 contains 13 residues. CDR3 sequence (DNA): TGTGCCTGGAGCATACAAGGGGATCAGCCCCAGCATTTT. Amino acid sequence: CAWSIQGDQPQHF.

This clonotype was counted only a few times. CDR3 region: CASEGIGTEAFF. The CDR3 DNA is TGTGCCAGCGAAGGTATTGGCACTGAAGCTTTCTTT. The rearrangement links TRBV7-9 to TRBJ1-1; D gene uncertain. This CDR3 spans 12 amino acids. Germline CDR1 and CDR2: SEHNR and FQNEAQ (reference sequence). The germline V and J ends were trimmed by 8 bases and 4 bases, with 11 bases remaining between them.

This clonotype came up a few times. The chain joins TRBV5-1 to TRBJ1-1, with D maybe TRBD1 (6 bases). The V end was cut by 2 bases, the J end by 1 base, with 12 bases between. This CDR3 spans 15 amino acids. The germline V gene encodes CDR1 SGHRS and CDR2 YFSETQ. The CDR3 spells CASSFTGLKNTEAFF. CDR3 bases: TGCGCCAGCAGCTTCACAGGGTTAAAGAACACTGAAGCTTTCTTT.

The chain's CDR3 is CSAGALGDTEAFF. CDR3 nucleotide sequence: TGCAGTGCTGGGGCCCTGGGGGACACTGAAGCTTTCTTT. The chain combines TRBV20-1 with TRBJ1-1, with D possibly being TRBD1 (5 bases). Germline V gene sequence: CDR1 DFQATT, CDR2 SNEGSKA (reference sequence). V was shortened by 5 bases and J by 3 bases, with 13 bases between the two germline ends. The CDR3 sequence is 13 residues long.

This clonotype was seen more than once but under ten times. V usage is TRBV11-2 and J usage is TRBJ2-7, with D perhaps matching TRBD1 (6 bases). The length of the CDR3 is 14 residues. V lost 4 bases and J 6 bases, leaving 16 bases between the germline ends. The germline V gene encodes CDR1 SGHAT and CDR2 FQNNGV. The CDR3 DNA sequence: TGTGCCAGCAGCTCCAACACAGGGAATGGCGAGCAGTACTTC. This translates into CASSSNTGNGEQYF.

This chain uses TRBV6-2 or TRBV6-3 with TRBJ2-7; 8 bases map to TRBD2. CDR3 size: 15 residues. J gave up 4 bases and V 6 bases, and 11 bases lay outside the gene matches. Germline V gene sequence: CDR1 MNHEY, CDR2 SVGEGT. CDR3 loop: CASSPFRGGSYEQYF. The DNA for the CDR3 is TGTGCCAGCAGCCCTTTCCGGGGGGGCTCGTACGAGCAGTACTTC.

A single count supports this clonotype. J is TRBJ1-1 and V is TRBV5-4; perhaps TRBD1 as D (5 bases). Trimming pared 5 bases from V and 0 bases from J, leaving 8 bases between. CDR3 length: 13 amino acids. From germline, CDR1 is SGHNT and CDR2 YYREEE (reference sequence). The CDR3 nucleotides read TGTGCCAGCAGAGGGGTCGTGAACACTGAAGCTTTCTTT. This codes for CASRGVVNTEAFF.

This clonotype was detected only a few times. This CDR3 reads CAPGGGPTDTQYF. CDR3 in DNA: TGTGCCCCCGGGGGGGGTCCCACAGATACGCAGTATTTT. This chain joins TRBV27 and TRBJ2-3, with 8 positions matching TRBD2. Germline CDR1 MNHEY, CDR2 SMNVEV (reference sequence). Trimming cost V 11 bases and J 2 bases; bases outside gene matches: 6. The CDR3 length is 13 residues.

This clonotype was detected only a few times. The rearrangement joins TRBV19 to TRBJ1-5, with a tentative D call TRBD1 (5 bases). This CDR3 has 13 residues. Per germline, CDR1 LNHDA and CDR2 SQIVND (reference sequence). V lost 5 bases and J lost 5, with 10 bases in between. The CDR3 protein is CASSSGMDQPQHF. CDR3 bases: TGTGCCAGTAGTTCAGGGATGGATCAGCCCCAGCATTTT.

V is TRBV7-3 and J is TRBJ2-5; D is ambiguous. CDR1 is SGHTA, CDR2 FQGTGA, per germline. This CDR3 has 13 residues. Trimming pared 5 bases from V and 5 bases from J, leaving 12 bases between. The CDR3 loop is CASSRSPMETQYF. Written as DNA, the CDR3 is TGTGCCAGCAGCCGTAGCCCCATGGAGACCCAGTACTTC.

The chain couples TRBV15 to TRBJ2-3; maybe TRBD2 (5 bases). This CDR3 comprises 15 residues. CDR1 and CDR2 from the germline V gene are LNHNV and YYDKDF (reference sequence). V was trimmed by 4 bases and J by 0 bases, leaving 11 bases between them. The chain's CDR3 is CATSTQSGSTDTQYF. The DNA for the CDR3 is TGTGCCACCAGCACACAATCGGGAAGCACAGATACGCAGTATTTT. The complete variable domain, with remaining parts taken from reference TRBV15 and TRBJ2-3, reads DAMVIQNPRYQVTQFGKPVTLSCSQTLNHNVMYWYQQKSSQAPKLLFHYYDKDFNNEADTPDNFQSRRPNTSFCFLDIRSPGLGDTAMYLCATSTQSGSTDTQYFGPGTRLTVL.

The chain links TRBV6-4 to TRBJ2-2; no reliable D call. Germline CDR1 is MRHNA and CDR2 is SNTAGT. The CDR3 totals 13 residues. Trimming pared 2 bases from V and 3 bases from J, leaving 4 bases between. Here the CDR3 reads CASSDGDTGELFF. The DNA for the CDR3 is TGTGCCAGCAGTGACGGGGACACCGGGGAGCTGTTTTTT.

V gene TRBV7-2 combines with J gene TRBJ2-2; D uncertain. V lost 3 bases and J 7 bases, leaving 9 bases between the germline ends. Germline V gives CDR1 SGHTA, CDR2 FQGNSA. The CDR3 totals 13 residues. The CDR3 bases are TGTGCCAGCAGCTTTAAGAGAGACGGGGAGCTGTTTTTT. Protein product: CASSFKRDGELFF.

This chain links TRBV4-2 with TRBJ2-1; possible D gene TRBD2, 6 bases. The CDR3 spans 15 residues. In germline, CDR1 is LGHNA, CDR2 YNFKEQ. Trimming shortened V by 3 bases and J by 1 base, and 10 bases separated the two germline ends. CDR3 DNA sequence: TGTGCCAGCAGCCAGATCGGGGGTTCCTACAATGAGCAGTTCTTC. Protein: CASSQIGGSYNEQFF.

This clonotype has more than one count but fewer than ten. V and J are TRBV6-2 or TRBV6-3 and TRBJ1-5; D perhaps matches TRBD1 (6 bases). The CDR3 loop spans 16 amino acids. V lost 1 base to trimming and J lost 0 bases, with 10 bases between them. The germline V gene encodes CDR1 MNHEY and CDR2 SVGEGT. CDR3 bases: TGTGCCAGCAGTTACTTAGGGGGGCTTAGCAATCAGCCCCAGCATTTT. It codes for CASSYLGGLSNQPQHF.

This clonotype was counted between two and nine times. This CDR3 is CASSVGLGSPLHF. The CDR3 nucleotides are TGTGCCAGCAGTGTCGGTCTAGGTTCACCCCTCCACTTT. V usage is TRBV6-4 and J usage is TRBJ1-6; D gene unclear. The CDR3 has 13 amino acids. V gave up 4 bases and J gave up 9 bases, with 10 bases separating them. The germline V gene has CDR1 MRHNA and CDR2 SNTAGT.

This clonotype has just a few counts. The chain combines TRBV7-2 with TRBJ1-1; 7 positions match TRBD1. The CDR3 runs to 13 residues. Germline CDR1 reads SGHTA; CDR2 reads FQGNSA. V dropped 6 bases and J dropped 7; count of bases not matched to a gene: 8. The CDR3 region is CASRQPGQNEAFF. CDR3 DNA: TGTGCCAGCAGACAGCCGGGACAGAATGAAGCTTTCTTT.

This clonotype is labeled as large. CDR3 nucleotides: TGTGCCAGCAACGGGGATGAGCAGTTCTTC. It translates to CASNGDEQFF. The chain couples TRBV6-4 to TRBJ2-1, with a tentative D call TRBD2 (5 bases). V lost 7 bases and J lost 8, with 6 bases in between. CDR1 and CDR2 (germline): MRHNA, SNTAGT. This CDR3 has 10 residues.

This clonotype came up a few times. This chain links TRBV29-1 with TRBJ2-1; D may be TRBD1 or TRBD2 (5 bases each). This CDR3 has 12 amino acids. CDR1 is SQVTM, CDR2 ANQGSEA, per germline. Trimming took off 8 bases at V and 7 bases at J, with 15 bases between the two ends. The CDR3 nucleotides are TGCAGCTCATCCCGGGACCGTAATGAGCAGTTCTTC. It yields the protein CSSSRDRNEQFF.

This rearrangement joins TRBV5-8 to TRBJ1-3; TRBD1 might be the D (5 bases). CDR1 is SGHTS, CDR2 YDEGEE, per germline. This CDR3 is built from 15 residues. V was shortened by 7 bases and J by 1 base, with 15 bases between the two germline ends. This CDR3 is CASYTSGGSGNTIYF. The CDR3 bases are TGTGCCAGCTACACATCCGGGGGTTCTGGAAACACCATATATTTT.

The rearrangement uses TRBV6-1 and TRBJ2-5; D possibly matches TRBD1 or TRBD2 (6 bases each). The length of the CDR3 is 18 residues. Deletions cut 3 bases from V and 1 base from J, with 21 bases between. In germline, CDR1 is MNHNS, CDR2 SASEGT. The CDR3 DNA reads TGTGCCAGCAGTGATCATCCACCGGGGGCAGCCGCCCAAGAGACCCAGTACTTC. It yields the protein CASSDHPPGAAAQETQYF.

V gene TRBV30 combines with J gene TRBJ1-2, with a possible D match to TRBD1 (6 bases). The CDR3 is 13 amino acids. Trimming took 0 bases from V and 8 from J, leaving 13 bases between them. Per the germline V gene, CDR1 is GTSNPN and CDR2 is SVGIG (reference sequence). CDR3 in DNA: TGTGCCTGGAGTGTAGGGGGGTCGGAAGGCTACACCTTC. Amino acids: CAWSVGGSEGYTF.

This clonotype was counted between two and nine times. The chain links TRBV6-1 to TRBJ1-5, with D possibly matching TRBD1 (5 bases). Germline assignment: CDR1 MNHNS and CDR2 SASEGT. The CDR3 has 13 amino acids. V lost 8 bases to trimming and J lost 6 bases, with 14 bases between them. The CDR3 DNA sequence: TGTGCCAGCGCGGGGCAGTCGGGTCAGCCCCAGCATTTT. This codes for CASAGQSGQPQHF.

This clonotype has just a few counts. The chain joins TRBV7-2 to TRBJ1-1, with TRBD1 matching 7 bases. The CDR3 is 14 amino acids. Germline loops: CDR1 SGHTA, CDR2 FQGNSA. Trimming at V came to 5 bases and at J to 1 base, leaving 4 bases not matched to a gene. CDR3 residues: CASSTRQGNTEAFF. The CDR3 DNA follows: TGTGCCAGCAGCACCCGACAGGGGAACACTGAAGCTTTCTTT.

In its sample, this clonotype was seen a few times. V gene TRBV20-1 combines with J gene TRBJ2-1; TRBD2 agrees at 12 bases. J gave up 2 bases and V 4 bases, and 6 bases lay outside the gene matches. The length of the CDR3 is 16 residues. Germline values: CDR1 DFQATT, CDR2 SNEGSKA (reference sequence). CDR3 sequence: CSATSGRGRTYNEQFF. The CDR3 DNA follows: TGCAGTGCTACTAGCGGGAGGGGGCGGACCTACAATGAGCAGTTCTTC.